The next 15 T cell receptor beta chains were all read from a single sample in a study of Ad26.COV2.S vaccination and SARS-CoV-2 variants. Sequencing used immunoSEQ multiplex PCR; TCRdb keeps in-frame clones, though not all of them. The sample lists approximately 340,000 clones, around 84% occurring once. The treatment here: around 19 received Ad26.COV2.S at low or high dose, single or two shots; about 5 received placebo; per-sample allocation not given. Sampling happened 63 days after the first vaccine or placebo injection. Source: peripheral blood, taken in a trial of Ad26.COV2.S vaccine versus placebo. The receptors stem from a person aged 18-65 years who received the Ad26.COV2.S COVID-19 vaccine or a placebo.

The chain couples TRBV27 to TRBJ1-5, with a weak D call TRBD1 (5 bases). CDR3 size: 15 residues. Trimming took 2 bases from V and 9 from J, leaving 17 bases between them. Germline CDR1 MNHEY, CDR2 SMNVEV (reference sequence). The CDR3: CASSLGSGSRAPQHF. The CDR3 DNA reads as TGTGCCAGCAGTTTAGGGTCAGGGAGTCGAGCGCCCCAGCATTTT.

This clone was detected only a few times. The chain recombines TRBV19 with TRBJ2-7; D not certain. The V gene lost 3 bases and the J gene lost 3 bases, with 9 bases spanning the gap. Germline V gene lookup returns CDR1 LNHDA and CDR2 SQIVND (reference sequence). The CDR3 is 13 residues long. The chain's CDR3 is CASSIRVGYEQYF. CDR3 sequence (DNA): TGTGCCAGTAGTATTCGGGTCGGCTACGAGCAGTACTTC.

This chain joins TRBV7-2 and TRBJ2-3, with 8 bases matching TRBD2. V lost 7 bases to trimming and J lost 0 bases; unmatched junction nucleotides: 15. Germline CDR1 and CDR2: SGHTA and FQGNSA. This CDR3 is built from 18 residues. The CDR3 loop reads CASTHRGGWGSSTDTQYF. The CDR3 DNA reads TGTGCCAGCACCCACCGGGGGGGCTGGGGATCTAGCACAGATACGCAGTATTTT.

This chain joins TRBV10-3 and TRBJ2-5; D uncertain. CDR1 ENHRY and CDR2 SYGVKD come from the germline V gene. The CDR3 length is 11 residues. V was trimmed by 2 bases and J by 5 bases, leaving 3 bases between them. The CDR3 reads CAISEGETQYF. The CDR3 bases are TGTGCCATCAGTGAGGGGGAGACCCAGTACTTC.

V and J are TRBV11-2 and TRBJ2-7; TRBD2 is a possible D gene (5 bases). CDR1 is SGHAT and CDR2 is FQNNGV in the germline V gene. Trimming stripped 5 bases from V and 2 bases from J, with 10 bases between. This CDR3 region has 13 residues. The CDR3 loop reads CASSPRGPYEQYF. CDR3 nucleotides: TGTGCCAGCAGCCCCCGGGGTCCCTACGAGCAGTACTTC.

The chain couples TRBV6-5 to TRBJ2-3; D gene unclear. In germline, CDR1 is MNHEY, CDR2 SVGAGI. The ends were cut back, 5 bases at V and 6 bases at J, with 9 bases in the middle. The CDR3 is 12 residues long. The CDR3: CASSRRTDTQYF. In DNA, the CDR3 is TGTGCCAGCAGTCGACGAACCGATACGCAGTATTTT.

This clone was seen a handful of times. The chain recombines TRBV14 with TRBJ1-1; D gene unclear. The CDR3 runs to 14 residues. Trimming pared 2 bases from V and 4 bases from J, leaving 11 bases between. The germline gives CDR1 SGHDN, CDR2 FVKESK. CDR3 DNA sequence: TGTGCCAGCAGCCAATGGCAGGAGAGCACTGAAGCTTTCTTT. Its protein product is CASSQWQESTEAFF. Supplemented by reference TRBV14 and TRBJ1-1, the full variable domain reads EAGVTQFPSHSVIEKGQTVTLRCDPISGHDNLYWYRRVMGKEIKFLLHFVKESKQDESGMPNNRFLAERTGGTYSTLKVQPAELEDSGVYFCASSQWQESTEAFFGQGTRLTVV.

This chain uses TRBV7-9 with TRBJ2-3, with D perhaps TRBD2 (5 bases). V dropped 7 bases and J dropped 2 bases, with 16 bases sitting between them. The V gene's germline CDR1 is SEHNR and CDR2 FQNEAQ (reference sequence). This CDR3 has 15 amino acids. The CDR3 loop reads CASNTGLIFTDTQYF. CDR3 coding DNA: TGTGCCAGCAATACCGGACTTATCTTCACAGATACGCAGTATTTT.

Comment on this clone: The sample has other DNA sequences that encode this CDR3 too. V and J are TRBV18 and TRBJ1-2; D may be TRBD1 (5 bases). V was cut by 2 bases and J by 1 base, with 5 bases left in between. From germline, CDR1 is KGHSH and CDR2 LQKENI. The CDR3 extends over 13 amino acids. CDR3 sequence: CASSPGGNYGYTF. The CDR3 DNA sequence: TGTGCCAGCTCACCAGGGGGTAACTATGGCTACACCTTC.

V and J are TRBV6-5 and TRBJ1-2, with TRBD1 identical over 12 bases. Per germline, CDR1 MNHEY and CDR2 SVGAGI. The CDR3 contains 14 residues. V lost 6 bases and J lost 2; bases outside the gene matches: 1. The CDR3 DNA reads TGTGCCAGCAGGGGGACAGGGGGCAACTATGGCTACACCTTC. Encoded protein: CASRGTGGNYGYTF.

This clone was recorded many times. CDR3 nucleotide sequence: TGCGCCAGCAGTGAAGGGAGGGTAGCCCCTCACCAAGAGACCCAGTACTTC. Translating gives CASSEGRVAPHQETQYF. The V and J genes are TRBV10-1 and TRBJ2-5, with 7 bases that match TRBD2. The CDR3 is 17 amino acids. Germline V gene lookup returns CDR1 WNHNN and CDR2 SYGVQD (reference sequence). J gave up 0 bases and V 3 bases, and 10 bases lay outside the gene matches.

CDR3 residues: CASSVRDGGEETQYF. The DNA of the CDR3 is TGCGCCAGCAGCGTACGAGACGGGGGCGAAGAGACCCAGTACTTC. The chain employs TRBV4-1 and TRBJ2-5, with D perhaps assigned TRBD1 or TRBD2 (6 bases each). The CDR3 runs to 15 residues. Trimming pared 5 bases from V and 3 bases from J, leaving 16 bases between. Germline V gene lookup returns CDR1 MGHRA and CDR2 YSYEKL.

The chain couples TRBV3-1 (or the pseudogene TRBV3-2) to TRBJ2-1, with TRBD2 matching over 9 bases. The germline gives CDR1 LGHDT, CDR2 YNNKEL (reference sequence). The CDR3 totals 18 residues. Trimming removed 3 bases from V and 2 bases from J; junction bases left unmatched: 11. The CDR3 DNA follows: TGTGCCAGCAGCCACGGATTAGCGGGAGACGGGCCCTACAATGAGCAGTTCTTC. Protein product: CASSHGLAGDGPYNEQFF.

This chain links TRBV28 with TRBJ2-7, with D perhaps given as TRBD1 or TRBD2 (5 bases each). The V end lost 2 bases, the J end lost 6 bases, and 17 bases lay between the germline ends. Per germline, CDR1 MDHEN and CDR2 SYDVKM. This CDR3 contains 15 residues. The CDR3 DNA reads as TGTGCCAGCAGTTTACGGGGCCAGGGACGAGGCGAGCAGTACTTC. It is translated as CASSLRGQGRGEQYF.

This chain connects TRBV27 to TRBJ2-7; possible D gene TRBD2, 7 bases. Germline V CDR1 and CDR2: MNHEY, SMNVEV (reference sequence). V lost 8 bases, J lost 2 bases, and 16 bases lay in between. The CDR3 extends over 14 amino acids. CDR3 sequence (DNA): TGTGCCAGCGGCTGGGGGGGACAACCCTACGAGCAGTACTTC. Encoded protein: CASGWGGQPYEQYF.